The T cell receptor beta chain under discussion was sequenced for a study of graft-versus-host responses after intestinal transplantation. Study-level background: Every one of the recipients received anti-thymocyte globulin induction and afterwards took tacrolimus and steroids for roughly three years.

The assay was immunoSEQ multiplex PCR, and TCRdb's table has in-frame clones only and misses some. The table lists fewer than 15,000 clones, 30% to 35% of them singletons. Only a few counts were recorded for this clone. Each mixed lymphocyte reaction held about 200,000 CFSE-labeled responders and about 200,000 irradiated violet-dye-labeled stimulators. The CDR3 contains 12 residues. The V gene lost 3 bases and the J gene lost 6 bases, with 9 bases spanning the gap. Germline V gives CDR1 WNHNN, CDR2 SYGVQD (reference sequence). The clonotype originates from a human patient who received an intestinal transplant. The source was alloreactive CD8+ T cells from a mixed lymphocyte reaction culture, collected before intestinal transplant. The sample's subset: CFSE-low proliferating T cells sorted from approximately 6-day pre-transplant mixed lymphocyte reaction (GvH or HvG direction). J is TRBJ2-7 and V is TRBV10-1, with D perhaps TRBD1 (5 bases). CDR3 in amino acids: CASSETGSEQYF. As DNA, the CDR3 is TGCGCCAGCAGTGAAACAGGATCCGAGCAGTACTTC.